The rows below give T cell receptor beta chains drawn from one sample of a study of T-cell reconstitution after alpha-beta-depleted transplantation in children. TCRdb re-called the PCR reads through MiXCR, storing one row per CDR3 protein. This sample carries about 230,000 distinct CDR3 sequences, approximately 9.9% of them seen once, and the ten largest clones take about 4.9%. The starting material was PBMCs from the stem cell graft donor, obtained from the stem cell graft. The receptors shown here come from a human donor who donated a stem cell graft to a child with SCID. CDR3s include the opening cysteine and the closing phenylalanine or tryptophan. Each record gives: D gene, J gene, V gene, clone size, CDR3 DNA, CDR3 protein. D genes are given only for firm matches. The size entry is marked missing in some rows and otherwise reads once, few, many or a size class.

D: NA; J: TRBJ1-2; V: TRBV7-9; size: many; DNA: TGTGCCAGCAGCTTAGCCGGGACACAAAGTGGAGGCTACACCTTC; CDR3: CASSLAGTQSGGYTF
D: NA; J: TRBJ2-7; V: TRBV9; size: NA; DNA: TGTGCCAGCAGCCAATTTCCGGGACTCCTCTACGAGCAGTACTTC; CDR3: CASSQFPGLLYEQYF
D: TRBD2; J: TRBJ2-5; V: TRBV3-1; size: many; DNA: TGTGCCAGCAGCCAAGCTGGCGGGGGGAAGAGGGAGACCCAGTACTTC; CDR3: CASSQAGGGKRETQYF
D: NA; J: TRBJ2-7; V: TRBV12-3/TRBV12-4; size: many; DNA: TGTGCCAGCTCCTCAGGGGGGTTTTCCTACGAGCAGTACTTC; CDR3: CASSSGGFSYEQYF
D: TRBD1; J: TRBJ2-7; V: TRBV9; size: NA; DNA: TGTGCCAGCAGCGTTGCAGGGGGCCCAGCCTACGAGCAGTACTTC; CDR3: CASSVAGGPAYEQYF
D: NA; J: TRBJ2-3; V: TRBV18; size: many; DNA: TGTGCCAGCTCACTCTACAGAGGAATCACAGATACGCAGTATTTT; CDR3: CASSLYRGITDTQYF
D: NA; J: TRBJ2-4; V: TRBV5-1; size: many; DNA: TGCGCCAGCAGCTTGGGGGTAGGGGTGCAGCCACAGTACTTC; CDR3: CASSLGVGVQPQYF
D: NA; J: TRBJ1-2; V: TRBV12-3/TRBV12-4; size: NA; DNA: TGTGCCAGCAGCTCCCCGGGCGGCTACACCTTC; CDR3: CASSSPGGYTF
D: TRBD1; J: TRBJ1-2; V: TRBV12-3/TRBV12-4; size: many; DNA: TGTGCCAGCAGTCCCCCGACAGGGGGTCGGGCTGGCTACACCTTC; CDR3: CASSPPTGGRAGYTF
D: TRBD1; J: TRBJ2-7; V: TRBV6-2/TRBV6-3; size: many; DNA: TGTGCCAGCAGCATCAGACAGGGGAGCACAGGCAACGAGCAGTACTTC; CDR3: CASSIRQGSTGNEQYF
D: TRBD1; J: TRBJ1-2; V: TRBV2; size: many; DNA: TGTGCCAGCAGGCGCGGACAGGGGGCGTTTGGTGGCTACACCTTC; CDR3: CASRRGQGAFGGYTF
D: NA; J: TRBJ1-6; V: TRBV11-2; size: NA; DNA: TGTGCCAGCAGCCCCCACCCCGATAGCGCCTATAATTCACCCCTCCACTTT; CDR3: CASSPHPDSAYNSPLHF
D: NA; J: TRBJ2-3; V: TRBV3-1; size: many; DNA: TGTGCCAGCAGCCAAAATGTCGGGGATACGCAGTATTTT; CDR3: CASSQNVGDTQYF
D: TRBD2; J: TRBJ2-5; V: TRBV5-1; size: NA; DNA: TGCGCCAGCAGCGAGACCGGCGGGGGGGTGAAAGAGACCCAGTACTTC; CDR3: CASSETGGGVKETQYF
D: NA; J: TRBJ2-3; V: TRBV20-1; size: many; DNA: TGCAGTCCCGACTACCGCACAGATACGCAGTATTTT; CDR3: CSPDYRTDTQYF
D: NA; J: TRBJ1-1; V: TRBV12-3/TRBV12-4; size: many; DNA: TGTGCCAGCAGTTTCGATGCTTGGGACACTGAAGCTTTCTTT; CDR3: CASSFDAWDTEAFF
D: NA; J: TRBJ2-7; V: TRBV4-2; size: NA; DNA: TGTGCCATGGGCCCCCCTTTCCCCTGCGAGCAGTACTTC; CDR3: CAMGPPFPCEQYF
D: NA; J: TRBJ1-3; V: TRBV5-1; size: many; DNA: TGCGCCAGCAGCCAAGAGGGGGCTGGAAACACCATATATTTT; CDR3: CASSQEGAGNTIYF
D: TRBD2; J: TRBJ2-3; V: TRBV20-1; size: many; DNA: TGCAGTGCTACCGGGGAGCGGGGAGGCACAGATACGCAGTATTTT; CDR3: CSATGERGGTDTQYF
D: NA; J: TRBJ2-5; V: TRBV5-1; size: many; DNA: TGCGCCAGCAGCGGTTCAGGGCCCCAAGAGACCCAGTACTTC; CDR3: CASSGSGPQETQYF
D: TRBD1; J: TRBJ1-3; V: TRBV11-2; size: many; DNA: TGTGCCAGCAGCTTATGGCTGAGACAGGGCCTGACGATGAGCTCTGGAAACACCATATATTTT; CDR3: CASSLWLRQGLTMSSGNTIYF
D: TRBD1; J: TRBJ1-1; V: TRBV7-9; size: many; DNA: TGTGCCAGCAGCCGCGCCAGGGGGGACACTGAAGCTTTCTTT; CDR3: CASSRARGDTEAFF
D: NA; J: TRBJ1-2; V: TRBV5-1; size: many; DNA: TGCGCCAGCAGCCTTAACCGGGGCCGAGACTATGGCTACACCTTC; CDR3: CASSLNRGRDYGYTF
D: NA; J: TRBJ1-6; V: TRBV2; size: many; DNA: TGTGCCAGCAGTGAAATGGAAGTCTCCTATAATTCACCCCTCCACTTT; CDR3: CASSEMEVSYNSPLHF
D: NA; J: TRBJ1-1; V: TRBV2; size: many; DNA: TGTGCCAGCGGGAAAAAGACCGGGCCTCAAGGGAACACTGAAGCTTTCTTT; CDR3: CASGKKTGPQGNTEAFF
D: NA; J: TRBJ2-4; V: TRBV19; size: many; DNA: TGTGCCACTACGGACGGACGAATAGCCAAAAACATTCAGTACTTC; CDR3: CATTDGRIAKNIQYF
D: TRBD1; J: TRBJ2-5; V: TRBV20-1; size: many; DNA: TGCAGTGCTTATGACAGGGTGGGGACCCAGTACTTC; CDR3: CSAYDRVGTQYF
D: NA; J: TRBJ1-4; V: TRBV14; size: many; DNA: TGTGCCAGCAGCCAAGAAGCGTCGGACCAGAATGAAAAACTGTTTTTT; CDR3: CASSQEASDQNEKLFF
D: TRBD1; J: TRBJ2-3; V: TRBV5-1; size: many; DNA: TGCGCCAGCAGCCCGACAGGGGGGCGGGATACGCAGTATTTT; CDR3: CASSPTGGRDTQYF
D: TRBD1; J: TRBJ1-2; V: TRBV19; size: few; DNA: TGTGCCAGTAGTAGGGACAGCCCCTATGGCTACACCTTC; CDR3: CASSRDSPYGYTF
D: NA; J: TRBJ2-2; V: TRBV5-6; size: once; DNA: TGTGCCAGCAGCGGCACAGGATCGATGAACACCGGGGAGCTGTTTTTT; CDR3: CASSGTGSMNTGELFF
D: TRBD2; J: TRBJ2-1; V: TRBV5-1; size: many; DNA: TGCGCCAGCAGCTTGGAGGCTAGCGGGGGGGAGTACAATGAGCAGTTCTTC; CDR3: CASSLEASGGEYNEQFF
D: NA; J: TRBJ2-1; V: TRBV20-1; size: many; DNA: TGCAGTGCTAGAGATGTGTCGGGTTCCTACAATGAGCAGTTCTTC; CDR3: CSARDVSGSYNEQFF
D: TRBD2; J: TRBJ2-5; V: TRBV29-1; size: many; DNA: TGCAGCGTGATCGGGGGGGCTGAGACCCAGTACTTC; CDR3: CSVIGGAETQYF
D: NA; J: TRBJ1-1; V: TRBV7-9; size: many; DNA: TGTGCCAGCAGCGAATGGGCAGGGAACACTGAAGCTTTCTTT; CDR3: CASSEWAGNTEAFF
D: TRBD1; J: TRBJ1-1; V: TRBV20-1; size: many; DNA: TGCAGTGCTAGTTCAGGGGGCTACGAAGCTTTCTTT; CDR3: CSASSGGYEAFF
D: NA; J: TRBJ2-3; V: TRBV20-1; size: many; DNA: TGCAGTGCTACCGGACAGGGAGGGTTATGGGGTACGCAGTATTTT; CDR3: CSATGQGGLWGTQYF
D: NA; J: TRBJ1-1; V: TRBV5-1; size: many; DNA: TGCGCCAGCAGCTTGGGGGGGACGGTCGTTAACACTGAAGCTTTCTTT; CDR3: CASSLGGTVVNTEAFF
D: NA; J: TRBJ2-1; V: TRBV7-2; size: many; DNA: TGTGCCAGCAGCTTACACGGCGGGGGCCCCTACAATGAGCAGTTCTTC; CDR3: CASSLHGGGPYNEQFF
D: TRBD2; J: TRBJ2-1; V: TRBV7-6; size: many; DNA: TGTGCCAGCAGCTTAGGGGTCGGGGGACTAGATTTTTTGGATGAGCAGTTCTTC; CDR3: CASSLGVGGLDFLDEQFF
D: NA; J: TRBJ2-7; V: TRBV11-2; size: many; DNA: TGTGCCAGCAGCGTTAGGGCTGAATCCTACGAGCAGTACTTC; CDR3: CASSVRAESYEQYF
D: TRBD1; J: TRBJ1-1; V: TRBV18; size: many; DNA: TGTGCCAGCTCACCGGACAGGGAAACTGAAGCTTTCTTT; CDR3: CASSPDRETEAFF
D: TRBD1; J: TRBJ2-5; V: TRBV15; size: many; DNA: TGTGCCACCAGCAGCCAGGACAGGGGGCGCGAGACCCAGTACTTC; CDR3: CATSSQDRGRETQYF
D: NA; J: TRBJ1-1; V: TRBV9; size: many; DNA: TGTGCCAGCAGCCCGATGAACACTGAAGCTTTCTTT; CDR3: CASSPMNTEAFF
D: NA; J: TRBJ2-7; V: TRBV7-9; size: many; DNA: TGTGCCAGCAGCGGGGAGAGATACGAGCAGTACTTC; CDR3: CASSGERYEQYF
D: NA; J: TRBJ2-2; V: TRBV12-3/TRBV12-4; size: many; DNA: TGTGCCAGCAGTTTAGCGCTATCAGACTCCCTGTTTTTT; CDR3: CASSLALSDSLFF
D: NA; J: TRBJ2-2; V: TRBV6-5; size: many; DNA: TGTGCCAGCAGTTGGGGGCGAGGGGGCACCGGGGAGCTGTTTTTT; CDR3: CASSWGRGGTGELFF
D: NA; J: TRBJ1-2; V: TRBV5-1; size: many; DNA: TGCGCCAGCAGCTTGTACCCCGACAGCACCTTCTATGGCTACACCTTC; CDR3: CASSLYPDSTFYGYTF
D: TRBD2; J: TRBJ2-1; V: TRBV7-9; size: NA; DNA: TGTCCCAGCAGCTCGGGACTAGCGGAAGAGACCCAGTTCTTC; CDR3: CPSSSGLAEETQFF
D: NA; J: TRBJ1-3; V: TRBV20-1; size: many; DNA: TGCAGTGCTAGAAAACAAGGAAACACCATATATTTT; CDR3: CSARKQGNTIYF
D: NA; J: TRBJ2-3; V: TRBV12-3/TRBV12-4; size: many; DNA: TGTGCCAGCAGTTTAGTCAGAGCCGGGGTGAATACGCAGTATTTT; CDR3: CASSLVRAGVNTQYF
D: TRBD1; J: TRBJ2-7; V: TRBV19; size: many; DNA: TGTGCCAGCCCTCGAAACGGACAGGGGGCCACAATAGCTTCCTACGAGCAGTACTTC; CDR3: CASPRNGQGATIASYEQYF
D: NA; J: TRBJ2-1; V: TRBV5-8; size: many; DNA: TGTGCCAGCAGCTTGGGGGCAGTCTCCTACAATGAGCAGTTCTTC; CDR3: CASSLGAVSYNEQFF
D: NA; J: TRBJ2-1; V: TRBV5-1; size: many; DNA: TGCGCCAGCAAGAGGGAGCCCTCCTACAATGAGCAGTTCTTC; CDR3: CASKREPSYNEQFF
D: TRBD1; J: TRBJ1-1; V: TRBV5-1; size: many; DNA: TGCGCCAGCAGCCCACACGGGGACAGGGGCGACACTGAAGCTTTCTTT; CDR3: CASSPHGDRGDTEAFF
D: NA; J: TRBJ2-3; V: TRBV19; size: NA; DNA: TGTGCTGCCGGCGCTAGGGGTCTCACAGATACGCAGTATTTT; CDR3: CAAGARGLTDTQYF
D: NA; J: TRBJ1-5; V: TRBV20-1; size: many; DNA: TGCAGTACTCAGGAACATAGCAATCAGCCCCAGCATTTT; CDR3: CSTQEHSNQPQHF